This T cell receptor (beta chain) was profiled in a study of T-cell memory formation after mild COVID-19. Via MiXCR, TCRdb re-called the 5' RACE reads, giving one row per CDR3 protein. The sample lists about 260,000 distinct CDR3 sequences, roughly a sixth occurring once. V lost 0 bases to trimming and J lost 2 bases, with 22 bases between them. CDR3 size: 19 residues. Germline V lookup: CDR1 SGDLS, CDR2 YYNGEE. The origin of this receptor is a man between 18 and 29 years old who had mild COVID-19 (a few samples of this study predate the infection). Cell type and time point are not known. The source material was PBMCs or a T cell subset sorted from them (not recorded which). This chain links TRBV9 with TRBJ2-3; TRBD2 might be the D (6 bases). The CDR3 nucleotides are TGTGCCAGCAGCGTAGCTGGGGGGACCTTAAGGGGCAACACAGATACGCAGTATTTT. Translated: CASSVAGGTLRGNTDTQYF.